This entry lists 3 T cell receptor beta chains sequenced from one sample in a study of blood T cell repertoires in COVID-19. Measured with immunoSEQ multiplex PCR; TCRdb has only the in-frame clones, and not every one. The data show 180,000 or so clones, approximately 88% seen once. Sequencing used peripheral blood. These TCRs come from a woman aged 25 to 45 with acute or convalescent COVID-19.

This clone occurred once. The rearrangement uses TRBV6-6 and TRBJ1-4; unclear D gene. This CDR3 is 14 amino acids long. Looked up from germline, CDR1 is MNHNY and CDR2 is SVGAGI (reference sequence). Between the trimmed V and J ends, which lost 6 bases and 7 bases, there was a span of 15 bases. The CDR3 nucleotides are TGTGCCAGCAGGCCCACCTTAGGAGGTGAAAAACTGTTTTTT. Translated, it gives CASRPTLGGEKLFF.

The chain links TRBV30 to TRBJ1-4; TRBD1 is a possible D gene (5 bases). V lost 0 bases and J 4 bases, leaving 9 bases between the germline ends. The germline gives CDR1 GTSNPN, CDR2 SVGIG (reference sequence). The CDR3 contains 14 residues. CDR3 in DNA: TGTGCCTGGAGTGTACTCCAGGGTAATGAAAAACTGTTTTTT. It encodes CAWSVLQGNEKLFF.

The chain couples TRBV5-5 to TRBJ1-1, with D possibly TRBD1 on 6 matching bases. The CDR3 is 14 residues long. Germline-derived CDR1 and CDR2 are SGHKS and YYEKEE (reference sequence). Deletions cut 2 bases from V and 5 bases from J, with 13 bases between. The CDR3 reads CASSLTGTTTEAFF. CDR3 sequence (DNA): TGTGCCAGCAGCTTAACCGGGACAACGACTGAAGCTTTCTTT.